Below, 20 T cell receptor beta chains from the same sample are listed, as sequenced in a study of blood T cell repertoires in COVID-19 (dated by TCRdb to 2020 to 2021). Receptor amplification or capture employed the immunoSEQ multiplex PCR assay. TCRdb re-hosts the immuneACCESS table, in-frame sequences only. Its copies lack some clones; in the studies checked, an unresolved V gene accounts for under half of them, and the cause for the rest is not known. Across this sample there are approximately 180,000 clones, with roughly 77% seen only once. The ten most abundant clones make up about 17% of the sample. Sequences were obtained from PBMCs or T cells enriched from blood (not recorded which). These receptors were collected from a woman between 45 and 60 years old with acute COVID-19.

CDR3 sequence: CATSATTGLDEQFF. The CDR3 region has the DNA TGTGCCACCAGTGCCACGACAGGGTTGGATGAGCAGTTCTTC. The chain combines TRBV24-1 with TRBJ2-1; 7 nucleotides align to TRBD1. Per germline, CDR1 KGHDR and CDR2 SFDVKD. This CDR3 is 14 amino acids long. The V segment lost 5 bases and the J segment 8 bases; nucleotides outside the gene matches: 8.

This clone has only one observation. The V call is TRBV5-1, the J call TRBJ2-3; 8 bases are shared with TRBD1. Trimming at V came to 4 bases and at J to 1 base, leaving 8 bases not matched to a gene. Germline values: CDR1 SGHRS, CDR2 YFSETQ. CDR3 length: 16 residues. The CDR3 loop is CASSPPGGVGTDTQYF. The DNA for the CDR3 is TGCGCCAGCAGCCCCCCAGGGGGCGTAGGCACAGATACGCAGTATTTT.

The chain couples TRBV19 to TRBJ1-1, with D uncertain. The V end lost 1 base, the J end lost 0 bases, and 6 bases lay between the germline ends. Per germline, CDR1 LNHDA and CDR2 SQIVND (reference sequence). The CDR3 has 14 residues. CDR3 sequence (DNA): TGTGCCAGTAGTATAGTAACGGTGAACACTGAAGCTTTCTTT. It yields the protein CASSIVTVNTEAFF.

This chain connects TRBV19 to TRBJ2-4, with TRBD1 identical over 7 bases. This CDR3 is 15 amino acids long. CDR1 and CDR2 (germline): LNHDA, SQIVND (reference sequence). V lost 5 bases and J lost 6; bases outside the gene matches: 10. CDR3 in amino acids: CASSPETGSRNIQYF. DNA of the CDR3: TGTGCCAGTAGTCCCGAGACAGGGTCCAGAAACATTCAGTACTTC.

The chain couples TRBV2 to TRBJ1-2, with D tentatively TRBD1 (5 bases). V shed 1 base and J shed 8 bases, with 14 bases lying between them. The V gene's germline CDR1 is SNHLY and CDR2 FYNNEI. The CDR3 covers 14 residues. For the CDR3, the DNA is TGTGCCAGCAGTGAAGGGAGGGGCAGCGCGGGCTACACCTTC. The encoded protein is CASSEGRGSAGYTF.

The chain employs TRBV7-9 and TRBJ1-4; no definite D call. V was shortened by 3 bases and J by 4 bases, with 12 bases between the two germline ends. The CDR3 covers 15 residues. CDR1 and CDR2 from the germline V gene are SEHNR and FQNEAQ (reference sequence). For the CDR3, the DNA is TGTGCCAGCAGCTTTGTCGCGGCCGGTAATGAAAAACTGTTTTTT. Translated: CASSFVAAGNEKLFF.

This clone was detected once. The chain links TRBV6-2 or TRBV6-3 to TRBJ2-7; 9 nucleotides agree with TRBD2. Germline assignment: CDR1 MNHEY and CDR2 SVGEGT. Trimming removed 0 bases from V and 4 bases from J; junction bases left unmatched: 4. The CDR3 runs 15 residues. The CDR3 sequence: CASSYSRTSAYEQYV. The CDR3 nucleotides are TGTGCCAGCAGTTACTCACGGACTAGCGCATACGAGCAGTACGTC.

This clone was found a few times. The CDR3 DNA sequence: TGTGCCAGCTCCCATGGACAAAGAGGAGCCACGCAGTATTTT. Its protein product is CASSHGQRGATQYF. The rearrangement links TRBV18 to TRBJ2-3; possibly TRBD1 for D (5 bases). CDR3 length: 14 amino acids. Trimming pared 6 bases from V and 9 bases from J, leaving 19 bases between. CDR1 is KGHSH and CDR2 is LQKENI in the germline V gene.

Turning to this clone: This specimen includes other DNA sequences encoding the same CDR3. J is TRBJ2-5 and V is TRBV2; the D is unclear. There are 11 residues in the CDR3. The V gene's germline CDR1 is SNHLY and CDR2 FYNNEI. Trimming stripped 3 bases from V and 5 bases from J, with 4 bases between. This chain's CDR3 is CASSERETQYF. The DNA for the CDR3 is TGTGCCAGCAGTGAGCGGGAGACCCAGTACTTC.

This clone has a single count. This chain connects TRBV10-2 to TRBJ2-5; TRBD2 agrees at 9 bases. The germline gives CDR1 WSHSY, CDR2 SAAADI. The CDR3 totals 15 residues. After removal of 7 bases from V and 6 bases from J, the junction contained 12 bases not matched to a gene. The CDR3 protein is CASKLGTSSRQTQYF. CDR3 bases: TGCGCCAGCAAACTCGGGACTAGCAGTCGCCAGACCCAGTACTTC.

The chain carries TRBV7-9 and TRBJ1-5, with a possible D match to TRBD1 (6 bases). V was clipped by 1 base and J by 5 bases, with 12 bases between them. Germline loops: CDR1 SEHNR, CDR2 FQNEAQ (reference sequence). This CDR3 has 15 residues. The CDR3 here is CASSLEGQRHQPQHF. Written as DNA, the CDR3 is TGTGCCAGCAGCTTAGAAGGACAGAGACATCAGCCCCAGCATTTT.

Within the sample, this clone is medium-sized. The gene calls are TRBV4-2 and TRBJ1-5; no firm D call. Trimming pared 4 bases from V and 0 bases from J, leaving 10 bases between. CDR1 and CDR2 (germline): LGHNA, YNFKEQ. The CDR3 is 15 residues long. CDR3 residues: CASSPDPDSNQPQHF. CDR3 in DNA: TGTGCCAGCAGCCCAGATCCAGATAGCAATCAGCCCCAGCATTTT.

The chain links TRBV5-1 to TRBJ1-1; possible D gene TRBD1, 5 bases. V lost 0 bases, J lost 3 bases, and 15 bases lay in between. This CDR3 comprises 16 residues. In germline, CDR1 is SGHRS, CDR2 YFSETQ. The CDR3 sequence is CASSLGSAGPDTEAFF. The CDR3 DNA is TGCGCCAGCAGCTTGGGTTCCGCGGGACCTGACACTGAAGCTTTCTTT.

The V and J genes are TRBV7-3 and TRBJ2-1; 8 positions agree with TRBD2. The CDR3 sequence is 13 residues long. Germline lookup yields CDR1 SGHTA and CDR2 FQGTGA. Losses at the gene ends were 7 bases for V and 7 bases for J; bases not matched to a gene: 6. The CDR3 region has the DNA TGTGCCAGCAAACCGACGGGGGGGAATGAGCAGTTCTTC. This gives the protein CASKPTGGNEQFF.

The rearrangement links TRBV28 to TRBJ1-5; D is undetermined. CDR1 is MDHEN, CDR2 SYDVKM, per germline. The V and J ends lost 8 bases and 4 bases respectively, with 9 bases between them. This CDR3 has 12 amino acids. This chain's CDR3 is CASPSGNQPQHF. The DNA for the CDR3 is TGTGCCAGCCCTAGCGGAAATCAGCCCCAGCATTTT.

The rearrangement links TRBV28 to TRBJ1-2, with 7 bases identical to TRBD1. The V gene end was trimmed by 1 base and the J gene end by 6 bases; junction bases not matched to a gene: 8. The V gene's germline CDR1 is MDHEN and CDR2 SYDVKM. This CDR3 has 15 amino acids. The CDR3: CASSLLVRQGDGYTF. DNA of the CDR3: TGTGCCAGCAGTTTATTAGTTCGACAGGGTGATGGCTACACCTTC.

V gene TRBV10-2 combines with J gene TRBJ2-6; possible D gene TRBD2, 6 bases. CDR3 size: 18 residues. Trimming took off 1 base at V and 0 bases at J, with 13 bases between the two ends. Germline loops: CDR1 WSHSY, CDR2 SAAADI. The chain's CDR3 is CASSELGGTGSGANVLTF. For the CDR3, the DNA is TGCGCCAGCAGTGAGTTGGGGGGAACGGGCTCTGGGGCCAACGTCCTGACTTTC.

This clone appeared a single time. This chain connects TRBV6-5 to TRBJ2-7; tentatively, D is TRBD1 (6 bases). The V end was cut by 4 bases, the J end by 2 bases, with 18 bases between. CDR3 length: 16 residues. Looked up from germline, CDR1 is MNHEY and CDR2 is SVGAGI. CDR3 sequence (DNA): TGTGCCAGCAGTTCCTACAGCAGGGGTATCGCCTACGAGCAGTACGTC. The encoded protein is CASSSYSRGIAYEQYV.

V gene TRBV12-3 or TRBV12-4 combines with J gene TRBJ1-5; 9 nucleotides match TRBD1. The CDR3 is 12 residues long. The V segment lost 6 bases and the J segment 14 bases; nucleotides outside the gene matches: 8. Here the CDR3 DNA reads TGTGCCAGCAGCCGAGGACAGGGGACCAAGCATTTT. Its translation: CASSRGQGTKHF.

V gene TRBV7-9 combines with J gene TRBJ2-3; maybe TRBD2 (6 bases). Trimming took off 0 bases at V and 7 bases at J, with 8 bases between the two ends. The CDR3 has 13 amino acids. Germline CDR1 and CDR2: SEHNR and FQNEAQ (reference sequence). The CDR3 region has the DNA TGTGCCAGCAGCTTAGCGGACTACTATACGCAGTATTTT. This codes for CASSLADYYTQYF.